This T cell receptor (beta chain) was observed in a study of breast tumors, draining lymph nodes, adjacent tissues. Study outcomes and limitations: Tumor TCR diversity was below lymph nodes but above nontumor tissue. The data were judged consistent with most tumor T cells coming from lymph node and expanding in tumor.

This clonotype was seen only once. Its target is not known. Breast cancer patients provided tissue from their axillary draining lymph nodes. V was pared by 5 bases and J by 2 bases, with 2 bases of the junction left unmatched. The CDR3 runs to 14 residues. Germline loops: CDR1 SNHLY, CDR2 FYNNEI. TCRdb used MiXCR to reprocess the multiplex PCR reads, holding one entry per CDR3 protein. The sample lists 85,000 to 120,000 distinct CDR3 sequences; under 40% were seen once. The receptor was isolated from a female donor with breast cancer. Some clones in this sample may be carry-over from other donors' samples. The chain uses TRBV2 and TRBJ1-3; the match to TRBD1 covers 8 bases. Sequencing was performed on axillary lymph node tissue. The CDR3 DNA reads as TGTGCCAGCAGTTGGACAGGGACTGGAAACACCATATATTTT. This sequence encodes CASSWTGTGNTIYF.